This TCR beta chain came from a study of breast tumors, draining lymph nodes, adjacent tissues. Broader study findings: Tumor TCR diversity was below lymph nodes but above nontumor tissue. That most tumor T cells come from lymph nodes remained unproven.

Using its own MiXCR run on the multiplex PCR reads, TCRdb lists one record per CDR3 protein. The repertoire holds under 80,000 distinct CDR3 sequences, with approximately 45% as singletons. V lost 7 bases and J lost 6, with 21 bases in between. Looked up from germline, CDR1 is LNHDA and CDR2 is SQIVND (reference sequence). The CDR3 covers 15 residues. This clonotype was picked up one time. The antigen remains unidentified. The V gene is TRBV19, the J gene TRBJ1-2; tentative D call: TRBD1 (5 bases). The sample was breast tumor tissue. The TCR sequence derives from a female donor with breast cancer. Some clones in this sample may be carry-over from other donors' samples. CDR3 DNA sequence: TGTGCCAGTACCACCCTAGGGACTTCTCAAAATGGCTACACCTTC. Protein: CASTTLGTSQNGYTF.